The T cell receptor beta chain described here comes from a study of identical twins (dated by TCRdb to the mid-2010s). Regarding the research as a whole: The study deep-sequenced TCR alpha and beta repertoires from monozygotic twins, unrelated adults of various ages and cord blood to test whether fetal clonotypes persist. Replicate twin experiments were performed at different times using different library preparation protocols to rule out contamination. Overall study outcomes, separate from this receptor: Zero-insertion analyses could be partly confounded by invariant T cells such as MAIT and iNKT, although diverse VJ usage argued against such confounding for most clonotypes. Compared with coincidental sharing between unrelated individuals, an excess of low generation-probability sequences was observed among out-of-frame TCR alpha sequences shared between twins. In monozygotic twins, recombination models systematically underestimated out-of-frame TCR alpha sharing, but the models matched the sharing seen between unrelated individuals. The excess sharing between twins in beta out-of-frame sequences was weaker because fewer shared sequences reduced the signal-to-noise ratio. Because the same donors could not be followed over many years, the conclusions depended on cross-sectional statistical analysis. Fewer insertions were carried by abundant cord blood beta clonotypes, a similar but weaker trend appeared in young adult naive repertoires, and no such trend appeared in memory repertoires.

The library relied on 5' RACE. TCRdb shows the sequencer as Illumina HiSeq 2000. Template switching added a universal primer binding site, and the final cDNA carried a unique molecular identifier that allowed TCR cDNA molecules to be counted accurately. First-strand cDNA for TCR alpha and beta chains was synthesized from specific primers in the conserved constant-segment region. To control for contamination, each cDNA library was double barcoded with a SMART-Mk sample barcode plus Illumina barcodes. TruSeq adapter sequences, together with Illumina sample barcodes, were added in two successive PCR steps. Sequencing of the TCR alpha and beta cDNA libraries was done on the Illumina HiSeq platform using custom primers. The authors processed their data as follows. Raw reads were processed with MiGEC to extract unique molecular identifiers, and MiXCR was used to determine CDR3 positions. Recombination models were inferred per individual with the repgenHMM and IGoR tools using an EM algorithm. The analysis of shared clonotypes was done with the tcR package in R, with sharing normalized by the product of cloneset sizes. Out-of-frame nonproductive sequences were analyzed to study raw recombination free of thymic and clonal selection effects. TCRdb handled the public reads itself, with Q25 trimming in fastp and clone calling in MiXCR, and kept productive beta chains. One record per CDR3 amino acid sequence lists the most common genes and DNA. What appears here as the V and J calls and clone size reflects TCRdb's work, not the paper's. Counted in this sample were roughly 480,000 distinct CDR3 sequences; roughly 24% of them appeared once. Of the sample, 2.9% is held by the ten largest clones.

A word on this clonotype: Its target antigen remains unknown. No per-base quality is available; no much larger clone lies one base away.

Every donor in the study was a healthy Caucasian. The twin cohort consisted of three pairs of female monozygotic twins, all aged about 18 to 30 years. CD4+ and CD8+ T cell populations were isolated with positive isolation kits from Invitrogen. Reading from cysteine to phenylalanine, the CDR3 counts 15 amino acids. Only the CDR3 portion is preserved as DNA: 45 bases, with reading frame beginning at the first base. From a lookup of the germline V gene, CDR1 and CDR2 are SGHRS and YFSETQ. V loses 4 bases of germline sequence and J loses 4 bases, and the interval between the two ends is 15 bases. These data were likewise used in another study, on T cells expressing NK-cell markers. Looking at the second paper: In sorted CD3+CD56+NKG2C+, CD3+CD56+NKG2C- and CD3+CD56-NKG2C+ T-cell subsets from several donors, TCR beta-chain repertoires were profiled. Among the eight sequenced donors, only one was HCMV-seronegative, while the other seven were HCMV-seropositive. To restrict sorting to alphabetaTCR-expressing T cells, an anti-gammadeltaTCR antibody was added in several experiments. For about 6 donors, the dominant CD3+CD56+NKG2C+ clonotypes were among the top 10 CD8+ clonotypes and accounted for roughly 1.0-8% of CD8+ T cells. Those dominant clonotypes were again the most abundant among CD3+CD56-NKG2C+ cells in a handful of donors, at roughly 25-65%. Whether the expanded NKG2C-expressing T cell clones were specific for HCMV antigens remained unclear. Randomly selected healthy volunteers, three men and five women, were used as the eight sequenced donors. HCMV-specific IgG was detected in serum with a commercial ELISA kit to determine HCMV serostatus. MIGEC was used to demultiplex reads and group reads by UMI, and MiTCR was used to assemble and quantify clonotypes. Only TCR cDNA sequences supported by at least two reads were kept to exclude erroneous sequences. The tcR package was used for downstream repertoire analysis, and clonotypes were matched between fractions using CDR3 nucleotide sequence together with V segment. VDJmatch was used to annotate antigen specificity against VDJdb, with one amino acid substitution in CDR3 permitted.

The sequenced sample consisted of CD4+ T cells sorted from blood. The source of this sequence is a young woman in good health. Here the chain combines TRBV5-1 and TRBJ2-1; the D call is possibly TRBD1 or TRBD2, each sharing 5 bases. The nucleotides read TGCGCCAGCAGCCCATCCGGGGCACAATACAATGAGCAGTTCTTC. Its protein is CASSPSGAQYNEQFF.